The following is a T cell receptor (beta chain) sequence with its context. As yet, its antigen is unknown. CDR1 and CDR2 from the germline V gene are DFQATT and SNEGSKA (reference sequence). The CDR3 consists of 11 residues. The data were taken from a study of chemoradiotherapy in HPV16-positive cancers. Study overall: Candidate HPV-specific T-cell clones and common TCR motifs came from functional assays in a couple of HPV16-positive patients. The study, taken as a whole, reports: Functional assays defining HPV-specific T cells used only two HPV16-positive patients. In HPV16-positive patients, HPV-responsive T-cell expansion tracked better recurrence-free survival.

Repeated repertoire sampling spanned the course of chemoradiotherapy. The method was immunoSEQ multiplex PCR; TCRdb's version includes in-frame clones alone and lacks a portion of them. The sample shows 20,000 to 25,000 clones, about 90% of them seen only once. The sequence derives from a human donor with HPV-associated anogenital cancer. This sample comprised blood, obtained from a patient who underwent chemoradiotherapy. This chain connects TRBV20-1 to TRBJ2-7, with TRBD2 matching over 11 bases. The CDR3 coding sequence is TGCGCCGGGACTAGCGGCTACGAGCAGTACTTC. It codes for CAGTSGYEQYF.